This T cell receptor beta chain was identified during a study of blood T cells in healthy people across ages. At the level of the study: In model experiments, template switching was able to capture about one barcoded beta molecule for every two T cells that were present. Study findings and constraints: When set beside aged donors, long-lived donors presented more naive CD4+ cells and higher diversity.

As to this clonotype: As yet, its antigen is unknown.

Germline V gene data show CDR1 as ENHRY and CDR2 as SYGVKD. The V end lost 10 bases, the J end lost 5 bases, and 14 bases lay between the germline ends. There are 13 residues in the CDR3. Peripheral blood samples of roughly 10 milliliters were drawn from each donor. Then a second PCR, running roughly 7 to 12 cycles, was carried out with a sample-barcoded 5' primer and a J-beta primer mix. Each TCR beta cDNA got a 12-nucleotide random molecular identifier. TCRdb reprocessed the 5' RACE reads with MiXCR, giving one entry per CDR3 protein. This table holds around 1.5 million distinct CDR3 sequences, 59% found once.

V is TRBV10-3 and J is TRBJ1-4; TRBD1 might be the D (6 bases). Sequencing was done on a sample of blood. This TCR derives from a man younger than 35 in good health. The CDR3 DNA reads as TGTGCCACCTCGGGGGCCCCGAATGAAAAACTGTTTTTT. Protein sequence: CATSGAPNEKLFF.